A single TCR beta chain is shown here with its context. The data were taken from a study of control samples from healthy donors and cancer patients. Some clones are missing from TCRdb's copy, which holds only in-frame ones; the method was immunoSEQ multiplex PCR. The sample has tens of thousands of clones, around 80% seen once. The TCR was taken from a man aged 55-75 years with head and neck cancer. Sequencing input: PBMCs.

Here the CDR3 reads CASSLFQTPGELFF. The CDR3 DNA is TGTGCCAGCAGCTTATTCCAGACACCCGGGGAGCTGTTTTTT. The chain carries TRBV7-2 and TRBJ2-2, with D uncertain. The CDR3 totals 14 residues. The V end was cut by 2 bases, the J end by 6 bases, with 10 bases between. Germline V gene sequence: CDR1 SGHTA, CDR2 FQGNSA.